The 20 T cell receptor beta chains below were found in one sample sequenced in a study of blood T cell repertoires in COVID-19. Libraries were prepared by immunoSEQ multiplex PCR; TCRdb keeps only in-frame clonotypes and omits some of them. The data show some 220,000 clones, 83% seen once. What was sequenced was peripheral blood. The receptor set was obtained from a young woman with COVID-19, enrolled during active disease.

The genes are TRBV7-3 and TRBJ2-7; D may be TRBD2 (5 bases). The V end lost 2 bases, the J end lost 5 bases, and 16 bases lay between the germline ends. CDR3 length equals 15 residues. The V gene's germline CDR1 is SGHTA and CDR2 FQGTGA. CDR3 amino acids: CASSLPRGSVHEQYF. CDR3 DNA sequence: TGTGCCAGCAGCTTACCCCGGGGTAGCGTCCACGAGCAGTACTTC.

The CDR3 bases are TGTGCCAGCAGCGTGGGACTAGCGGACAGCACAGATACGCAGTATTTT. As protein: CASSVGLADSTDTQYF. The gene calls are TRBV3-1 (or the pseudogene TRBV3-2) and TRBJ2-3; 11 nucleotides align to TRBD2. J was trimmed by 0 bases and V by 5 bases; bases with no gene match: 4. There are 16 residues in the CDR3. The germline V gene has CDR1 LGHDT and CDR2 YNNKEL (reference sequence).

The rearrangement uses TRBV6-5 and TRBJ1-1; 9 nucleotides match TRBD1. The germline gives CDR1 MNHEY, CDR2 SVGAGI. The CDR3 is made up of 13 amino acids. V gave up 10 bases and J gave up 0 bases; unmatched junction bases: 3. The chain's CDR3 is CATQGALNTEAFF. CDR3 coding DNA: TGTGCCACACAGGGGGCGTTGAACACTGAAGCTTTCTTT.

This rearrangement joins TRBV28 to TRBJ1-1, with D possibly matching TRBD1 (6 bases). Trimming took off 5 bases at V and 1 base at J, with 14 bases between the two ends. Per the germline V gene, CDR1 is MDHEN and CDR2 is SYDVKM. This CDR3 spans 15 amino acids. The CDR3 sequence is CASSGDIYTNTEAFF. DNA for the CDR3: TGTGCCAGCAGTGGGGACATCTATACGAACACTGAAGCTTTCTTT.

This rearrangement joins TRBV19 to TRBJ2-5; D perhaps matches TRBD1 (5 bases). This CDR3 has 15 amino acids. Germline V CDR1 and CDR2: LNHDA, SQIVND (reference sequence). The V end lost 5 bases, the J end lost 5 bases, and 18 bases lay between the germline ends. The DNA of the CDR3 is TGTGCCAGTAGTGCCCCGGGTAGGGGTAGGGAGACCCAGTACTTC. Residues: CASSAPGRGRETQYF.

This clone has just a few counts. V gene TRBV12-3 or TRBV12-4 combines with J gene TRBJ1-5, with TRBD1 as a possible D gene (6 bases). The CDR3 is made up of 13 amino acids. Trimming left V 5 bases short and J 7 bases short, with 12 bases between. The CDR3 protein is CASSTGIRQPQHF. The CDR3 nucleotides are TGTGCCAGCAGTACAGGGATTCGGCAGCCCCAGCATTTT.

This rearrangement joins TRBV6-5 to TRBJ2-2; the match to TRBD1 covers 10 bases. Germline lookup yields CDR1 MNHEY and CDR2 SVGAGI. There are 14 residues in the CDR3. The V and J ends lost 10 bases and 5 bases, in that order; junction bases with no gene match: 7. The CDR3 coding sequence is TGTGCCACCTCGAGACAGGGGGCGACCGGGGAGCTGTTTTTT. Translating gives CATSRQGATGELFF.

The V gene is TRBV18, the J gene TRBJ1-5, with D possibly being TRBD1 (6 bases). CDR1 and CDR2 (germline): KGHSH, LQKENI. This CDR3 comprises 15 residues. Trimming removed 2 bases from V and 6 bases from J, with 14 bases in between. The CDR3 region has the DNA TGTGCCAGCTCACCAGGGGACACAGGGTTTCAGCCCCAGCATTTT. Translated, it gives CASSPGDTGFQPQHF.

This clone was seen only once. The chain is built from TRBV18 and TRBJ2-4, with D perhaps TRBD1 (5 bases). V was clipped by 0 bases and J by 2 bases, with 8 bases between them. Germline CDR1 KGHSH, CDR2 LQKENI. This CDR3 has 15 amino acids. CDR3 region: CASSPPSGTKNIQYF. CDR3 DNA: TGTGCCAGCTCACCACCATCAGGGACCAAAAACATTCAGTACTTC.

The CDR3 sequence is CASTTDTDTQYF. DNA for the CDR3: TGTGCCAGCACTACAGACACAGATACGCAGTATTTT. The chain combines TRBV12-3 or TRBV12-4 with TRBJ2-3; D gene unclear. The CDR3 is made up of 12 amino acids. V was cut by 7 bases and J by 2 bases, with 7 bases left in between.

The rearrangement links TRBV19 to TRBJ2-7; perhaps TRBD2 as D (6 bases). This CDR3 contains 13 residues. Trimming left V 4 bases short and J 0 bases short, with 7 bases between. Germline lookup yields CDR1 LNHDA and CDR2 SQIVND (reference sequence). The CDR3 sequence is CASSRGGSYEQYF. Here the CDR3 DNA reads TGTGCCAGTAGTAGGGGAGGCTCCTACGAGCAGTACTTC.

CDR3 sequence (DNA): TGTGCCACCGAACCAGAGACAGGGGCCTACGAGCAGTACTTC. Its translation: CATEPETGAYEQYF. The chain carries TRBV2 and TRBJ2-7; TRBD1 agrees at 8 bases. This CDR3 comprises 14 residues. The ends lost 10 bases at V and 2 bases at J; junction bases unmatched: 10. The germline gives CDR1 SNHLY, CDR2 FYNNEI.

For the CDR3, the DNA is TGTGCCAGCAGCCCCAGACCCGGGACACACCCCGCGCCCCAGCATTTT. Amino acid sequence: CASSPRPGTHPAPQHF. The chain links TRBV7-2 to TRBJ1-5; tentatively, D is TRBD1 (6 bases). Germline-derived CDR1 and CDR2 are SGHTA and FQGNSA. The CDR3 runs to 16 residues. The V end lost 5 bases, the J end lost 9 bases, and 23 bases lay between the germline ends.

The chain has TRBV5-6 and TRBJ2-1; TRBD2 is a possible D gene (6 bases). In germline, CDR1 is SGHDT, CDR2 YYEEEE. This CDR3 spans 15 amino acids. V lost 4 bases, J lost 9 bases, and 20 bases lay in between. The CDR3 nucleotides read TGTGCCAGCAGCGCCGTCTGGGCGGGATTAGGTGAGCAGTTCTTC. Translation: CASSAVWAGLGEQFF.

In DNA, the CDR3 is TGTGCCAGCAGCTTATGGGGAGGTCGGTACGAGCAGTACTTC. Translated: CASSLWGGRYEQYF. The J gene is TRBJ2-7, the V gene TRBV5-4; tentative D call: TRBD2 (6 bases). V lost 2 bases and J lost 4, with 13 bases in between. Germline V gene sequence: CDR1 SGHNT, CDR2 YYREEE (reference sequence). This CDR3 has 14 residues.

This clone was detected only a few times. The gene calls are TRBV6-2 or TRBV6-3 and TRBJ2-4, with 12 nucleotides matching TRBD2. CDR1 is MNHEY, CDR2 SVGEGT, per germline. The CDR3 runs to 19 residues. J gave up 0 bases and V 0 bases, and 6 bases lay outside the gene matches. The CDR3 nucleotides are TGTGCCAGCAGTTACTCGACTAGCGGGAGTTTACTAGCCAAAAACATTCAGTACTTC. It specifies CASSYSTSGSLLAKNIQYF.

This clone was observed a handful of times. This CDR3 is also generated by other DNA sequences in the sample. V is TRBV5-1 and J is TRBJ2-7, with a tentative D call TRBD1 (6 bases). The CDR3 loop spans 13 amino acids. V was trimmed by 5 bases and J by 1 base, leaving 10 bases between them. Germline CDR1 is SGHRS and CDR2 is YFSETQ. The CDR3, as DNA: TGCGCCAGCAGTTTTCAGGGGTCCTACGAGCAGTACTTC. The encoded protein is CASSFQGSYEQYF.

The chain links TRBV7-9 to TRBJ2-7, with D possibly being TRBD1 (6 bases). Germline CDR1 is SEHNR and CDR2 is FQNEAQ (reference sequence). The ends were cut back, 10 bases at V and 4 bases at J, with 20 bases in the middle. The CDR3 consists of 14 residues. CDR3 coding DNA: TGTGCCAAAATACCGGGACACAGTGTTTACGAGCAGTACTTC. This translates into CAKIPGHSVYEQYF.

The genes are TRBV30 and TRBJ2-7; a weak D match, TRBD2 (6 bases). The CDR3 has 11 amino acids. Trimming pared 3 bases from V and 12 bases from J, leaving 15 bases between. In germline, CDR1 is GTSNPN, CDR2 SVGIG (reference sequence). In nucleotides, the CDR3 is TGTGCCTGGAGATTGGGTCTAGCGTTGTACTTC. Translating gives CAWRLGLALYF.

This chain uses TRBV9 with TRBJ2-2, with 12 bases identical to TRBD2. The germline V gene encodes CDR1 SGDLS and CDR2 YYNGEE. This CDR3 has 17 amino acids. V lost 4 bases and J lost 4; bases outside the gene matches: 8. The CDR3 loop is CASSPRTSGKVTGELFF. In nucleotides, the CDR3 is TGTGCCAGCAGCCCTCGGACTAGCGGGAAAGTCACCGGGGAGCTGTTTTTT. Complete variable domain (other parts from reference TRBV9 and TRBJ2-2): DSGVTQTPKHLITATGQRVTLRCSPRSGDLSVYWYQQSLDQGLQFLIQYYNGEERAKGNILERFSAQQFPDLHSELNLSSLELGDSALYFCASSPRTSGKVTGELFFGEGSRLTVL.